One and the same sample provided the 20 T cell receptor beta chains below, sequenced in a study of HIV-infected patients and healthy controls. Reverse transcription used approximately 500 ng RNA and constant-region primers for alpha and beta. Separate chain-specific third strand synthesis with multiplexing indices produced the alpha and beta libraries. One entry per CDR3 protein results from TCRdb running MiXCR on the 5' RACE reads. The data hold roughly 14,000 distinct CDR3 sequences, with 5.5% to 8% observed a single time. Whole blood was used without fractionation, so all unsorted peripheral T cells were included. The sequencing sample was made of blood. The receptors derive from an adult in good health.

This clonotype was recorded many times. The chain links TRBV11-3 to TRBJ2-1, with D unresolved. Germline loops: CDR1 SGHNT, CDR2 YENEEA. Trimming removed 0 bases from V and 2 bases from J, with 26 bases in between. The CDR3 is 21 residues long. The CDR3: CASSLDRVQEFGDPAYNEQFF. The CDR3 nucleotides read TGTGCCAGCAGCTTAGATCGGGTACAAGAGTTCGGTGATCCCGCCTACAATGAGCAGTTCTTC.

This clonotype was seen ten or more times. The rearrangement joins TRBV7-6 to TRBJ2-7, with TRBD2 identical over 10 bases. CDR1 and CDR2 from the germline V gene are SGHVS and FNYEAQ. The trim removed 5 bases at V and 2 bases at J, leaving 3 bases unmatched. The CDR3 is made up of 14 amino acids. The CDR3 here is CASSPLAGTYEQYF. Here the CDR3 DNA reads TGTGCCAGCAGCCCACTAGCGGGGACCTACGAGCAGTACTTC.

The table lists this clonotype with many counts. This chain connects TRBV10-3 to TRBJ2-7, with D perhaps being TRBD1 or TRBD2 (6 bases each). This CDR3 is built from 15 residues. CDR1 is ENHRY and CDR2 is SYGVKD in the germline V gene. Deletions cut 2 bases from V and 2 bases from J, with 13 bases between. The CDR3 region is CAISEDRGHPYEQYF. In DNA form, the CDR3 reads TGTGCCATCAGTGAGGATCGGGGGCACCCCTACGAGCAGTACTTC.

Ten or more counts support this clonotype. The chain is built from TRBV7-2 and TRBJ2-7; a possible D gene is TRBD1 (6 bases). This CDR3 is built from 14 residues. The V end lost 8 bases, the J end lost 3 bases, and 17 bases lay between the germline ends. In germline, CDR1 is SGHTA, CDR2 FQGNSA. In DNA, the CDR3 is TGTGCCAGCCTGCAGGGGTCGACCCACTACGAGCAGTACTTC. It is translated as CASLQGSTHYEQYF. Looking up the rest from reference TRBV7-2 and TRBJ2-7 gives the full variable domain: GAGVSQSPSNKVTEKGKDVELRCDPISGHTALYWYRQSLGQGLEFLIYFQGNSAPDKSGLPSDRFSAERTGGSVSTLTIQRTQQEDSAVYLCASLQGSTHYEQYFGPGTRLTVT.

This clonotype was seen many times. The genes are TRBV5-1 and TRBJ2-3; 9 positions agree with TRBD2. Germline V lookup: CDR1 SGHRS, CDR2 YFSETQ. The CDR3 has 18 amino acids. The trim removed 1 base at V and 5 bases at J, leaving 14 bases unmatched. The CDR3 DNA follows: TGCGCCAGCAGCTTGTCGGTGCTGGCGGGAGGGTCTGGAGATACGCAGTATTTT. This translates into CASSLSVLAGGSGDTQYF.

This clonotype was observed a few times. CDR3 coding DNA: TGTGCCAGTAGGTCAGCGCAATCTGGAAACACCATATATTTT. Protein sequence: CASRSAQSGNTIYF. The chain employs TRBV19 and TRBJ1-3; no definite D call. CDR1 and CDR2 from the germline V gene are LNHDA and SQIVND (reference sequence). The CDR3 extends over 14 amino acids. Trimming removed 6 bases at V and 1 base at J, with 10 bases between.

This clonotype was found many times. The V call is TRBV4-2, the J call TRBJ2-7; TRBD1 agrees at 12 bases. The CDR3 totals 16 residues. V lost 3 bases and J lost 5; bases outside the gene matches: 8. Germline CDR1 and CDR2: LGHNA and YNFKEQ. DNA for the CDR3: TGTGCCAGCAGCCACTTGTCCGGGACAGGGGGCCACGAGCAGTACTTC. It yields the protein CASSHLSGTGGHEQYF.

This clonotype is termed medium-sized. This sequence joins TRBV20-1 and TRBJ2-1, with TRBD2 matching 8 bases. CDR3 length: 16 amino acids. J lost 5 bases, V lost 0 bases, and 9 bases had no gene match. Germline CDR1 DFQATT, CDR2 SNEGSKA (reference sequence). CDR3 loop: CSARDPLAGVNNEQFF. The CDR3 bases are TGCAGTGCTAGAGATCCCCTAGCGGGCGTTAACAATGAGCAGTTCTTC.

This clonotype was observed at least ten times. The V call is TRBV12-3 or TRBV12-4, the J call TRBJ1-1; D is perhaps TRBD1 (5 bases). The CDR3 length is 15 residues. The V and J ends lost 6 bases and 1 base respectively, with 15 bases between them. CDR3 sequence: CASSRERTQNTEAFF. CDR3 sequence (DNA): TGTGCCAGCAGCCGAGAAAGGACACAGAACACTGAAGCTTTCTTT.

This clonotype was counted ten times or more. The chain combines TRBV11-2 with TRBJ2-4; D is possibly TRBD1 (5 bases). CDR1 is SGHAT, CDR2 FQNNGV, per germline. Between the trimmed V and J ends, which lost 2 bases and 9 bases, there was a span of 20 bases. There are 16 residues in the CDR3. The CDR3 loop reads CASSLTGESQVGIQYF. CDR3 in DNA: TGTGCCAGCAGCTTAACAGGTGAATCCCAGGTTGGCATTCAGTACTTC.

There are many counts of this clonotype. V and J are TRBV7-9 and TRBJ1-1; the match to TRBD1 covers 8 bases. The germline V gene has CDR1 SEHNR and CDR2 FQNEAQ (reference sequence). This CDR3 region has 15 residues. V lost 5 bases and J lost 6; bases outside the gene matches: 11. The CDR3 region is CASSPQRQGLPEAFF. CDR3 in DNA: TGTGCCAGCAGCCCCCAACGACAGGGGTTGCCTGAAGCTTTCTTT.

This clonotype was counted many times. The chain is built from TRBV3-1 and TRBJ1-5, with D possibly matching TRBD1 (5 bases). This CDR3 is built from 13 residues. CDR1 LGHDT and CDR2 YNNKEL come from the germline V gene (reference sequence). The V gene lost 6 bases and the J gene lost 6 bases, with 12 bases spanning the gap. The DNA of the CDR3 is TGTGCCAGCAGTGACAGAGAAGGTCAGCCCCAGCATTTT. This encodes CASSDREGQPQHF.

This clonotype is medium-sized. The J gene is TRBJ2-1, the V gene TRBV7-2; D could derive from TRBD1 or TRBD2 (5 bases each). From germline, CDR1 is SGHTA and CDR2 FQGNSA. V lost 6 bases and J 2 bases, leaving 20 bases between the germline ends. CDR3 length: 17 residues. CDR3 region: CASSQLGVSQAYNEQFF. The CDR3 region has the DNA TGTGCCAGCAGTCAATTGGGGGTCAGTCAAGCCTACAATGAGCAGTTCTTC.

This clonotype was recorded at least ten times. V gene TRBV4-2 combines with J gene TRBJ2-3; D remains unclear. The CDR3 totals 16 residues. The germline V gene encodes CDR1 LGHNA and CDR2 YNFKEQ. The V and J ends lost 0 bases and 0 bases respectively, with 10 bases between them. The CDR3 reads CASSQDGSLSTDTQYF. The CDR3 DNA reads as TGTGCCAGCAGCCAAGATGGCTCACTGAGCACAGATACGCAGTATTTT.

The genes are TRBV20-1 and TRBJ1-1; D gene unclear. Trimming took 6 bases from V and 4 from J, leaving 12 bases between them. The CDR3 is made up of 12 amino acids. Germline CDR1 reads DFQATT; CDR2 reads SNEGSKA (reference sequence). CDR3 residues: CSAPGESTEAFF. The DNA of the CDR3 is TGCAGTGCCCCCGGAGAATCCACTGAAGCTTTCTTT.

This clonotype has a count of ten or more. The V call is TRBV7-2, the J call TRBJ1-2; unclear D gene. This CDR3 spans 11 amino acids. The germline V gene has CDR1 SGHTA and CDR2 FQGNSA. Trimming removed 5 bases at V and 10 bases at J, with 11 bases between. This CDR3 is CASSLNGDYTF. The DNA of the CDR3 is TGTGCCAGCAGCCTTAATGGTGACTACACCTTC.

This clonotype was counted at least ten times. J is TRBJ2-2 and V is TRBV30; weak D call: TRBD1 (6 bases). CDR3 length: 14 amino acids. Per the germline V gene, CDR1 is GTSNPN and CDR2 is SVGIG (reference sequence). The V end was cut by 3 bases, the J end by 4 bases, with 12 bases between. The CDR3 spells CAWRPGHITGELFF. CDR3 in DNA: TGTGCCTGGAGACCGGGACACATCACCGGGGAGCTGTTTTTT. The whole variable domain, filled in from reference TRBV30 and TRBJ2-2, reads SQTIHQWPATLVQPVGSPLSLECTVEGTSNPNLYWYRQAAGRGLQLLFYSVGIGQISSEVPQNLSASRPQDRQFILSSKKLLLSDSGFYLCAWRPGHITGELFFGEGSRLTVL.

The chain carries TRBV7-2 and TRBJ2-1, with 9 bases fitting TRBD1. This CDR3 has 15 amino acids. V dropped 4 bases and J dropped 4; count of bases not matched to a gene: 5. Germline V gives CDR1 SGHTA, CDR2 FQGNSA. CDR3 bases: TGTGCCAGCAGCTCTATACAGGGGGCTTACAATGAGCAGTTCTTC. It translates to CASSSIQGAYNEQFF.

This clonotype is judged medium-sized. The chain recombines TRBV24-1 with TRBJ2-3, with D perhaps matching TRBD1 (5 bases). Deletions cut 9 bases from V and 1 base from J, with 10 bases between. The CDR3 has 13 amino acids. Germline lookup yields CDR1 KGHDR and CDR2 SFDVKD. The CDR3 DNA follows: TGTGCCACCCGTAGGGGCGGCACAGATACGCAGTATTTT. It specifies CATRRGGTDTQYF.

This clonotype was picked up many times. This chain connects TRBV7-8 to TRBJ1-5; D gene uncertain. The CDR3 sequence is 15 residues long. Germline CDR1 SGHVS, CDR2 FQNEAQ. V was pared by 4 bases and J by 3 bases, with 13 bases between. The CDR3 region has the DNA TGTGCCAGCAGCTCCAGACCCGCGCCCAATCAGCCCCAGCATTTT. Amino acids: CASSSRPAPNQPQHF.